These 2 T cell receptor beta chains originate from one sample sequenced in a study of regulatory T cells in long-lasting Graves disease. Arm-PCR of CDR3 regions and iRepertoire HTBI primers were the basis on which TCR beta libraries were built. TCRdb processed the multiplex PCR reads anew with MiXCR; each CDR3 protein has one entry. The sample has 520,000 or so distinct CDR3 sequences, 12% seen once. The time point was: newly diagnosed GD, antithyroid drugs for less than 3 months. Isolated PBMC RNA provided the starting material for the TCR library. These data are also associated with another study on T cells in Graves' hyperthyroidism and ophthalmopathy.

Sequenced material: peripheral blood mononuclear cells (PBMCs), taken at new diagnosis, from a patient treated with antithyroid drugs. These receptors were collected from a woman in her twenties or thirties with Graves disease.

This clonotype was recorded many times. The chain couples TRBV11-3 to TRBJ2-7; D perhaps matches TRBD1 (6 bases). Germline V gives CDR1 SGHNT, CDR2 YENEEA. V shed 4 bases and J shed 7 bases, with 17 bases lying between them. This CDR3 contains 14 residues. The chain's CDR3 is CASSSTRGPREQYF. In DNA form, the CDR3 reads TGTGCCAGCAGCTCTACCAGGGGACCGCGGGAGCAGTACTTC.

V usage is TRBV19 and J usage is TRBJ2-2; D is ambiguous. This CDR3 has 14 amino acids. Between the trimmed V and J ends, which lost 0 bases and 6 bases, there was a span of 8 bases. In germline, CDR1 is LNHDA, CDR2 SQIVND (reference sequence). This CDR3 reads CASSIDLGPGELFF. As DNA, the CDR3 is TGTGCCAGTAGTATAGATCTGGGTCCCGGGGAGCTGTTTTTT.